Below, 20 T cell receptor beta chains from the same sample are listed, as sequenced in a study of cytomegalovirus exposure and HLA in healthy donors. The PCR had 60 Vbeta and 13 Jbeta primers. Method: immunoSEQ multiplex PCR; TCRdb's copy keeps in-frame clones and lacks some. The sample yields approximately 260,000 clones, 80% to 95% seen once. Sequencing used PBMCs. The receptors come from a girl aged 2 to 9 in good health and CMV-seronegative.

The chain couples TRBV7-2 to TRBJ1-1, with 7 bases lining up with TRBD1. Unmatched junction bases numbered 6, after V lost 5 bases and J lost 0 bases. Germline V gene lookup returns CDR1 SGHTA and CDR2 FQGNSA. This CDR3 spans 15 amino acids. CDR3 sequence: CASSTYRGMNTEAFF. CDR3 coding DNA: TGTGCCAGCAGCACCTACAGGGGAATGAACACTGAAGCTTTCTTT.

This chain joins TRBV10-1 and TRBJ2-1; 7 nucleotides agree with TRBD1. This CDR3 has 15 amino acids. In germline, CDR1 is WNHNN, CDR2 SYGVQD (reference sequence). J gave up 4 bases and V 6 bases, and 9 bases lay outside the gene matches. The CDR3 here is CASRGQSRDYNEQFF. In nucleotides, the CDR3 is TGCGCCAGCAGGGGACAGTCCAGGGATTACAATGAGCAGTTCTTC.

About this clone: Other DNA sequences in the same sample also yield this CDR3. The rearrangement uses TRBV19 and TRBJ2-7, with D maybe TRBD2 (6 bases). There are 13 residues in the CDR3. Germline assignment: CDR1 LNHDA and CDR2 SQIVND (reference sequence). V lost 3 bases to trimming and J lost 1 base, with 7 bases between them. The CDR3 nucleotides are TGTGCCAGTAGTATCGGGGGATCCTACGAGCAGTACTTC. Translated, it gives CASSIGGSYEQYF.

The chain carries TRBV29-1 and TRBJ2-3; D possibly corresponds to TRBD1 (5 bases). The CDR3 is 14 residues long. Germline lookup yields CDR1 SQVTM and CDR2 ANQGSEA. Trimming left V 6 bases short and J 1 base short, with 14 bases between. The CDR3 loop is CSVGGIGGTDTQYF. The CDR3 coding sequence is TGCAGCGTCGGTGGTATAGGGGGCACAGATACGCAGTATTTT.

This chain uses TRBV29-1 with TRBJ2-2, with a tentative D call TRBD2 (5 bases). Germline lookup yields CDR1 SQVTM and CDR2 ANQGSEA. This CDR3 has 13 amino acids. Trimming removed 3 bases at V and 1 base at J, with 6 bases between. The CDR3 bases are TGCAGCGTTGAGGGGAGGAACACCGGGGAGCTGTTTTTT. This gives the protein CSVEGRNTGELFF.

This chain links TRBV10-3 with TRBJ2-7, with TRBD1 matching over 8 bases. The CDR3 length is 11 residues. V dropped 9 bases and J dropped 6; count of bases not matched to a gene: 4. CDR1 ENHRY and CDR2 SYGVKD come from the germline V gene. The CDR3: CAIATGGEQYF. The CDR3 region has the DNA TGTGCCATTGCTACAGGGGGCGAGCAGTACTTC.

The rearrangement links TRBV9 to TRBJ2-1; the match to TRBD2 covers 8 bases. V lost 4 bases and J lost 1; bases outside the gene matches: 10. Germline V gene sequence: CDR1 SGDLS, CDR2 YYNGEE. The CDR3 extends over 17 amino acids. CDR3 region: CASSLPPLAESYNEQFF. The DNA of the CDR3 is TGTGCCAGCAGCCTTCCCCCACTAGCGGAGTCCTACAATGAGCAGTTCTTC.

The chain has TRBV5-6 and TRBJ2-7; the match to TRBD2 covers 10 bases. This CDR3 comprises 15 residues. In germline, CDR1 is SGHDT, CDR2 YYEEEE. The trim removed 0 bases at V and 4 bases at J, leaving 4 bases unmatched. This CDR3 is CASSLGLAGFYEQYF. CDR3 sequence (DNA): TGTGCCAGCAGCTTGGGACTAGCGGGCTTTTACGAGCAGTACTTC.

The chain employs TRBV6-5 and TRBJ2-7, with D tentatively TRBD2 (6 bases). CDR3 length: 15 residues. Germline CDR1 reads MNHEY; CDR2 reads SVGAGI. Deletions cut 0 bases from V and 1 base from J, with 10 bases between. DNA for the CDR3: TGTGCCAGCAGTTACTCCTCACGGGGGTCCTACGAGCAGTACTTC. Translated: CASSYSSRGSYEQYF.

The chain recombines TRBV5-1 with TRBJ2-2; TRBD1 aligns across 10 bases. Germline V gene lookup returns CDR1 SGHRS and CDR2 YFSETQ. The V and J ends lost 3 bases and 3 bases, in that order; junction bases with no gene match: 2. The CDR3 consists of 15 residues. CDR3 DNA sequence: TGCGCCAGCAGCTGGACAGGGGGGGACACCGGGGAGCTGTTTTTT. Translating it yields CASSWTGGDTGELFF.

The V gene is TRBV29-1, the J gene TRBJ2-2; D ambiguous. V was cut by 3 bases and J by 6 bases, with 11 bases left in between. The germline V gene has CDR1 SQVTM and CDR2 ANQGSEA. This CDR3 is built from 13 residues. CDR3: CSVEAGGAGELFF. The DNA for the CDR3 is TGCAGCGTTGAGGCAGGTGGCGCCGGGGAGCTGTTTTTT.

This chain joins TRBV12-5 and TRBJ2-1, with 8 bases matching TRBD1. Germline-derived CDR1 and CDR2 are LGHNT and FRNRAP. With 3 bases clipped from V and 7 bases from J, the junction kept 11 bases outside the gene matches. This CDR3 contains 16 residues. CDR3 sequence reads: CASGLLWTGLLNEQFF. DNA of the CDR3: TGTGCTAGTGGTTTATTATGGACAGGGCTCCTGAATGAGCAGTTCTTC. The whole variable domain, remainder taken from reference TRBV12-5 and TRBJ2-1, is DARVTQTPRHKVTEMGQEVTMRCQPILGHNTVFWYRQTMMQGLELLAYFRNRAPLDDSGMPKDRFSAEMPDATLATLKIQPSEPRDSAVYFCASGLLWTGLLNEQFFGPGTRLTVL.

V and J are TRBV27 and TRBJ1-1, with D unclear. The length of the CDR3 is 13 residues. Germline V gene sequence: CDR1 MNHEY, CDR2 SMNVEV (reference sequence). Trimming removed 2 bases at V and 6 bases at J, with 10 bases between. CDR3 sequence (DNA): TGTGCCAGCAGTTTAGGGTTTAGCGCTGAAGCTTTCTTT. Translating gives CASSLGFSAEAFF.

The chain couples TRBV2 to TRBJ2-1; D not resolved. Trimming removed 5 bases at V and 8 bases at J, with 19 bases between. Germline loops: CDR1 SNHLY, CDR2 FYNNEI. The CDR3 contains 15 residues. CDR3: CASSLQIDPMDEQFF. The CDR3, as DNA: TGTGCCAGCAGTTTACAGATTGACCCGATGGATGAGCAGTTCTTC.

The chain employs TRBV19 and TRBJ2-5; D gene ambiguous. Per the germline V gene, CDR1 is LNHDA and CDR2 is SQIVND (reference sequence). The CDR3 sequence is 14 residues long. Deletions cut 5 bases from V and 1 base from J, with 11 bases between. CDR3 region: CASSDTDSQETQYF. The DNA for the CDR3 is TGTGCCAGTAGTGACACAGATTCCCAAGAGACCCAGTACTTC.

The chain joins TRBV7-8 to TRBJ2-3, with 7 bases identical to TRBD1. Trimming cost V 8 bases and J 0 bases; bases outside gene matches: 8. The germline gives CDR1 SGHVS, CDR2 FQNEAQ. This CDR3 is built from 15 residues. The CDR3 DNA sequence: TGTGCCAGCCCAGGGGACAGTACCAGCACAGATACGCAGTATTTT. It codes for CASPGDSTSTDTQYF.

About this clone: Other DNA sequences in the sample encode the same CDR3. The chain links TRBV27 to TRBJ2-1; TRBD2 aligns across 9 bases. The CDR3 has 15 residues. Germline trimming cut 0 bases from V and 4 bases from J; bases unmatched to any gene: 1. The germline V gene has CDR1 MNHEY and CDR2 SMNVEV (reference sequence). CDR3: CASSLSAGGYNEQFF. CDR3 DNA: TGTGCCAGCAGTTTATCGGCGGGAGGGTACAATGAGCAGTTCTTC.

The CDR3 bases are TGTGCCAGCAACCGAGACAGGGGGCGGGTAATCGAAGCTTTCTTT. Protein: CASNRDRGRVIEAFF. The chain uses TRBV6-1 and TRBJ1-1, with 10 bases identical to TRBD1. The CDR3 sequence is 15 residues long. The germline CDR1 and CDR2 sequences are MNHNS and SASEGT. Trimming at V came to 7 bases and at J to 8 bases, leaving 13 bases not matched to a gene.

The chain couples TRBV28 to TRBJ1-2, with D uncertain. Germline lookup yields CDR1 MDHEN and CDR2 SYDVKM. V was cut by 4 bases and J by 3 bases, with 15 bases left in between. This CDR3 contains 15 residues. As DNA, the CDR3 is TGTGCCAGCAGTTCACCCATTCAGGTTGACTATGGCTACACCTTC. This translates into CASSSPIQVDYGYTF.

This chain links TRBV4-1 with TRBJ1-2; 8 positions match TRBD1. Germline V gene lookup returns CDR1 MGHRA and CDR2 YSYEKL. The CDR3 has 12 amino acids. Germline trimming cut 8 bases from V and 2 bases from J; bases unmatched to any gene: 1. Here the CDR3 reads CASRQGNYGYTF. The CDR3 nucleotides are TGCGCCAGCCGACAGGGGAACTATGGCTACACCTTC.